In its sample, the clone carrying this T cell receptor (beta chain) was seen a few times. The CDR3 consists of 14 residues. Germline V gene sequence: CDR1 GTSNPN, CDR2 SVGIG (reference sequence). J lost 6 bases, V lost 1 base, and 5 bases had no gene match. The sample belongs to a study of T cell changes during pregnancy in multiple sclerosis. The protocol was immunoSEQ multiplex PCR, while the TCRdb copy is restricted to in-frame clones and leaves out a portion. The profile covers roughly 93,000 clones, with less than 95% appearing a single time and 0.9% to 0.95% taken by the ten largest. The V and J genes are TRBV30 and TRBJ2-3; 9 bases agree with TRBD2. The receptor was isolated from a female donor with multiple sclerosis, enrolled in a pregnancy study. Sequencing used peripheral blood, obtained before pregnancy. The CDR3 bases are TGTGCCTGGAGTGGAGGACTAGCGCCCGATACGCAGTATTTT. The encoded protein is CAWSGGLAPDTQYF.